This TCR beta chain comes out of a study of human T cells and chemical hapten exposure. Looking at the study overall: It was small differences in pooled library volume that mainly caused per-sample TCR yields to vary.

V was trimmed by 0 bases and J by 0 bases, leaving 8 bases between them. The CDR3 runs to 16 residues. Germline values: CDR1 KGHDR, CDR2 SFDVKD. Specified time point: pre-sensitization, week 0. Documented treatment: therapeutic diphenylcyclopropenone sensitization with weekly scalp DPC. TCRdb re-called the RACE reads with MiXCR, one entry per CDR3 protein. The profile shows approximately 79,000 distinct CDR3 sequences, 8.5% of them singletons. This clonotype has just a few counts. The sequences come from whole blood, collected in connection with sensitization to the hapten diphenylcyclopropenone (DPC). This clonotype originated in a man aged 40-55 years with alopecia areata. Some clones in this sample may be carry-over from other donors' samples. This chain joins TRBV24-1 and TRBJ2-1; D is ambiguous. The CDR3 loop reads CATSDLQTHSYNEQFF. The CDR3 DNA sequence: TGTGCCACCAGTGATTTGCAAACCCACTCCTACAATGAGCAGTTCTTC.